The 32 T cell receptor beta chains presented below share a single source sample, sequenced in a study of blood T cell repertoires in COVID-19. Measured with immunoSEQ multiplex PCR; TCRdb has only the in-frame clones, and not every one. The table has roughly 130,000 clones, more than 80% seen once; the top ten hold more than 9%. The sequencing sample was made of peripheral blood. The source is a woman aged 60 to 75 with acute or convalescent COVID-19.

The rearrangement links TRBV2 to TRBJ1-5, with D perhaps matching TRBD1 (6 bases). V lost 8 bases and J 10 bases, leaving 18 bases between the germline ends. There are 13 residues in the CDR3. In germline, CDR1 is SNHLY, CDR2 FYNNEI. The CDR3 DNA follows: TGTGCCAGCCAGTTCACACAGGGACAACCCCAGCATTTT. Protein product: CASQFTQGQPQHF.

The chain couples TRBV3-1 (or the pseudogene TRBV3-2) to TRBJ1-2, with 7 bases identical to TRBD1. The trim removed 4 bases at V and 10 bases at J, leaving 15 bases unmatched. The CDR3 is made up of 15 amino acids. Germline CDR1 and CDR2: LGHDT and YNNKEL (reference sequence). CDR3 nucleotide sequence: TGTGCCAGCAGCCTAAGGCTCCCTACAGGGGCCATCTACACCTTC. As protein: CASSLRLPTGAIYTF.

V is TRBV2 and J is TRBJ1-2, with no clear D. The CDR3 consists of 17 residues. CDR1 and CDR2 from the germline V gene are SNHLY and FYNNEI. V dropped 2 bases and J dropped 0 bases, with 16 bases sitting between them. DNA for the CDR3: TGTGCCAGCAGTGAAAGAATATTGTGGACTACTAACTATGGCTACACCTTC. Translated, it gives CASSERILWTTNYGYTF.

This clone has only one observation. The rearrangement joins TRBV9 to TRBJ2-2, with D perhaps matching TRBD2 (6 bases). The CDR3 extends over 15 amino acids. The germline V gene encodes CDR1 SGDLS and CDR2 YYNGEE. The ends were cut back, 1 base at V and 1 base at J, with 8 bases in the middle. CDR3 residues: CASSVQGGNTGELFF. The CDR3 nucleotides read TGTGCCAGCAGCGTACAGGGAGGGAACACCGGGGAGCTGTTTTTT.

This chain links TRBV7-3 with TRBJ2-5, with D hard to call. The CDR3 totals 13 residues. Trimming shortened V by 6 bases and J by 5 bases, and 13 bases separated the two germline ends. The germline gives CDR1 SGHTA, CDR2 FQGTGA. The CDR3 DNA is TGTGCCAGCAGTCCTGGCATCGGGGAGACCCAGTACTTC. Its translation: CASSPGIGETQYF.

CDR3 sequence reads: CARSLGGQAYEQYV. The CDR3 DNA reads as TGTGCCAGAAGCTTGGGGGGACAGGCCTACGAGCAGTACGTC. This chain connects TRBV5-3 to TRBJ2-7, with 8 bases fitting TRBD1. TRBV5-3 is an ORF for which the function is uncertain. The CDR3 extends over 14 amino acids. V lost 0 bases and J lost 2; bases outside the gene matches: 1.

The V gene is TRBV19, the J gene TRBJ1-4; TRBD1 aligns across 8 bases. V dropped 8 bases and J dropped 0; count of bases not matched to a gene: 5. This CDR3 region has 15 residues. Germline V CDR1 and CDR2: LNHDA, SQIVND (reference sequence). CDR3 in amino acids: CASGQGVATNEKLFF. The CDR3 DNA sequence: TGTGCCAGTGGACAGGGAGTTGCAACTAATGAAAAACTGTTTTTT.

The chain carries TRBV7-2 and TRBJ1-2, with 7 bases matching TRBD1. J gave up 4 bases and V 2 bases, and 7 bases lay outside the gene matches. Germline lookup yields CDR1 SGHTA and CDR2 FQGNSA. The CDR3 is 15 residues long. The CDR3 loop reads CASSLQGVGSYGYTF. DNA for the CDR3: TGTGCCAGCAGCTTACAGGGGGTAGGAAGCTATGGCTACACCTTC.

The chain combines TRBV3-1 (or the pseudogene TRBV3-2) with TRBJ2-1, with 11 bases fitting TRBD2. From germline, CDR1 is LGHDT and CDR2 YNNKEL (reference sequence). V dropped 4 bases and J dropped 3; count of bases not matched to a gene: 8. The CDR3 totals 17 residues. Written as DNA, the CDR3 is TGTGCCAGCAGCCGTCGCCGACTAGCGGGGAGCTACAATGAGCAGTTCTTC. It specifies CASSRRRLAGSYNEQFF.

This chain joins TRBV6-1 and TRBJ2-7, with D hard to call. Germline loops: CDR1 MNHNS, CDR2 SASEGT. Trimming removed 2 bases at V and 7 bases at J, with 15 bases between. The CDR3 runs to 14 residues. CDR3: CASSELDTPDEQYV. The CDR3 DNA reads TGTGCCAGCAGTGAATTAGATACGCCCGATGAGCAGTACGTC.

This sequence joins TRBV7-6 and TRBJ2-5, with 11 bases aligning to TRBD1. Germline lookup yields CDR1 SGHVS and CDR2 FNYEAQ. V lost 2 bases and J lost 5; bases outside the gene matches: 7. This CDR3 is 16 amino acids long. CDR3 amino acids: CASSLSGQGARETQYF. The CDR3 bases are TGTGCCAGCAGCTTATCAGGACAGGGGGCAAGGGAGACCCAGTACTTC.

The chain combines TRBV19 with TRBJ1-5; D is uncertain. Germline V CDR1 and CDR2: LNHDA, SQIVND (reference sequence). The V gene lost 8 bases and the J gene lost 0 bases, with 23 bases spanning the gap. The CDR3 extends over 18 amino acids. The CDR3 region has the DNA TGTGCCAGTCAAAGTATCATCGGTGCAGACTATAGCAATCAGCCCCAGCATTTT. This codes for CASQSIIGADYSNQPQHF.

This chain links TRBV4-1 with TRBJ1-5; D is uncertain. The CDR3 totals 12 residues. CDR1 is MGHRA and CDR2 is YSYEKL in the germline V gene. V lost 1 base and J lost 7, with 5 bases in between. CDR3 DNA: TGCGCCAGCAGCCAAGGAAGCCAGCCCCAGCATTTT. It translates to CASSQGSQPQHF.

The V call is TRBV18, the J call TRBJ2-1, with 8 bases that match TRBD1. Germline V gene data show CDR1 as KGHSH and CDR2 as LQKENI. CDR3 length: 15 residues. V lost 0 bases to trimming and J lost 5 bases; unmatched junction nucleotides: 3. The DNA for the CDR3 is TGTGCCAGCTCACCACCGACAGGGGCGAACAATGAGCAGTTCTTC. It specifies CASSPPTGANNEQFF.

This clone was observed a handful of times. This chain connects TRBV18 to TRBJ1-1; the D gene is possibly TRBD1 (6 bases). The germline gives CDR1 KGHSH, CDR2 LQKENI. Trimming took 2 bases from V and 6 from J, leaving 16 bases between them. CDR3 length: 15 amino acids. The CDR3 region is CASSPSGHPGAEAFF. The CDR3 DNA reads TGTGCCAGCTCACCATCCGGGCACCCAGGGGCTGAAGCTTTCTTT. Full variable domain (remainder filled in from reference TRBV18 and TRBJ1-1): NAGVMQNPRHLVRRRGQEARLRCSPMKGHSHVYWYRQLPEEGLKFMVYLQKENIIDESGMPKERFSAEFPKEGPSILRIQQVVRGDSAAYFCASSPSGHPGAEAFFGQGTRLTVV.

In regard to this clone: One end of the junction varies from germline; a read error may be responsible. The chain carries TRBV6-1 and TRBJ1-1; D is unclear. There are 14 residues in the CDR3. Germline V gene sequence: CDR1 MNHNS, CDR2 SASEGT. CDR3 in amino acids: CASREGGLNTEAFF. CDR3 sequence (DNA): TGTGCCAGCAGGGAAGGAGGGTTGAACACTGAAGCTTTCTTT.

This clone has just a few counts. The chain joins TRBV27 to TRBJ2-1; 8 bases match TRBD2. V shed 1 base, J shed 4 bases, and the junction held 3 bases outside the gene matches. CDR1 and CDR2 from the germline V gene are MNHEY and SMNVEV (reference sequence). The CDR3 is made up of 15 amino acids. CDR3 amino acids: CASSLLAGQYNEQFF. As DNA, the CDR3 is TGTGCCAGCAGTTTATTAGCGGGGCAATACAATGAGCAGTTCTTC.

The count of this clone is one. The chain joins TRBV5-5 to TRBJ1-2, with D possibly matching TRBD1 (5 bases). Germline V CDR1 and CDR2: SGHKS, YYEKEE (reference sequence). Trimming pared 2 bases from V and 4 bases from J, leaving 18 bases between. The CDR3 covers 16 residues. CDR3 region: CASSFAPDSSPYGYTF. The CDR3 DNA is TGTGCCAGCAGCTTCGCTCCTGACAGCAGCCCCTATGGCTACACCTTC. Combining the CDR3 with reference TRBV5-5 and TRBJ1-2 gives the whole variable domain DAGVTQSPTHLIKTRGQQVTLRCSPISGHKSVSWYQQVLGQGPQFIFQYYEKEERGRGNFPDRFSARQFPNYSSELNVNALLLGDSALYLCASSFAPDSSPYGYTFGSGTRLTVV.

The CDR3: CASSLPRSEPQHF. CDR3 DNA sequence: TGTGCCAGCAGCCTCCCGAGGTCGGAGCCCCAGCATTTT. The chain recombines TRBV21-1 with TRBJ1-5. TRBV21-1 is deemed a pseudogene. The CDR3 runs to 13 residues.

This clone was detected once. This chain's CDR3 is CASSSSTGGKGYTF. The CDR3 DNA follows: TGTGCCAGCAGCTCTTCTACAGGGGGGAAAGGCTACACCTTC. The rearrangement links TRBV7-9 to TRBJ1-2; 8 bases match TRBD1. The CDR3 sequence is 14 residues long. Trimming cost V 4 bases and J 8 bases; bases outside gene matches: 9. Germline loops: CDR1 SEHNR, CDR2 FQNEAQ (reference sequence).

Only one count was recorded for this clone. The rearrangement links TRBV27 to TRBJ1-2, with 9 bases identical to TRBD1. The CDR3 totals 18 residues. The trim removed 6 bases at V and 1 base at J, leaving 15 bases unmatched. Germline lookup yields CDR1 MNHEY and CDR2 SMNVEV (reference sequence). CDR3 DNA sequence: TGTGCCAGCAGGCCCCGAACCGGGACAGGGCTTGTTAACTATGGCTACACCTTC. Its translation is CASRPRTGTGLVNYGYTF.

The chain combines TRBV18 with TRBJ1-1; no clear D gene. Germline CDR1 is KGHSH and CDR2 is LQKENI. V shed 3 bases and J shed 3 bases, with 8 bases lying between them. The CDR3 spans 13 residues. CDR3: CASSPTRDTEAFF. CDR3 DNA: TGTGCCAGCTCACCGACCCGGGACACTGAAGCTTTCTTT.

The rearrangement joins TRBV5-1 to TRBJ1-2; possibly TRBD1 for D (5 bases). The V gene lost 6 bases and the J gene lost 5 bases, with 14 bases spanning the gap. Germline loops: CDR1 SGHRS, CDR2 YFSETQ. CDR3 length: 13 amino acids. The CDR3 loop is CASTDSSSYGYTF. CDR3 coding DNA: TGCGCCAGCACCGACAGTTCTAGTTATGGCTACACCTTC. The variable domain in full, with the rest retrieved from reference TRBV5-1 and TRBJ1-2, is KAGVTQTPRYLIKTRGQQVTLSCSPISGHRSVSWYQQTPGQGLQFLFEYFSETQRNKGNFPGRFSGRQFSNSRSEMNVSTLELGDSALYLCASTDSSSYGYTFGSGTRLTVV.

Here the CDR3 reads CASSERDGSYYGYTF. Written as DNA, the CDR3 is TGTGCCAGCAGTGAGCGGGACGGATCTTACTATGGCTACACCTTC. The J gene is TRBJ1-2, the V gene TRBV6-4; tentatively, D is TRBD1 (5 bases). With 3 bases removed from V and 3 bases from J, the gap between germline ends came to 14 bases. The CDR3 extends over 15 amino acids. Germline CDR1 MRHNA, CDR2 SNTAGT.

The chain couples TRBV6-5 to TRBJ1-1, with D possibly matching TRBD1 (5 bases). The V gene lost 0 bases and the J gene lost 4 bases, with 9 bases spanning the gap. Germline lookup yields CDR1 MNHEY and CDR2 SVGAGI. The CDR3 spans 14 residues. CDR3: CASSYSRGSTEAFF. CDR3 in DNA: TGTGCCAGCAGTTACTCGCGGGGGAGCACTGAAGCTTTCTTT.

The chain carries TRBV5-5 and TRBJ2-5; 9 nucleotides match TRBD1. The J segment lost 5 bases and the V segment lost 1 base, leaving 9 bases of the junction unmatched. The CDR3 length is 16 residues. Germline V gene lookup returns CDR1 SGHKS and CDR2 YYEKEE (reference sequence). The CDR3 DNA is TGTGCCAGCAGCTTGAGAACCGGGACAGGGTGGGAGACCCAGTACTTC. Amino acid sequence: CASSLRTGTGWETQYF.

V and J are TRBV3-1 (or the pseudogene TRBV3-2) and TRBJ1-1; D not certain. The CDR3 loop spans 14 amino acids. Germline CDR1 reads LGHDT; CDR2 reads YNNKEL (reference sequence). With 4 bases removed from V and 0 bases from J, the gap between germline ends came to 9 bases. The CDR3 region is CASSPELMNTEAFF. CDR3 nucleotides: TGTGCCAGCAGCCCCGAGCTGATGAACACTGAAGCTTTCTTT.

The chain is built from TRBV11-2 and TRBJ1-4; D is undetermined. Germline V gene lookup returns CDR1 SGHAT and CDR2 FQNNGV. The V end lost 3 bases, the J end lost 4 bases, and 9 bases lay between the germline ends. The CDR3 runs 14 residues. Here the CDR3 reads CASSFPQVNEKLFF. The DNA for the CDR3 is TGTGCCAGCAGCTTCCCGCAGGTTAATGAAAAACTGTTTTTT.

The chain employs TRBV2 and TRBJ1-3; D call uncertain. Germline CDR1 reads SNHLY; CDR2 reads FYNNEI. The CDR3 consists of 12 residues. V shed 5 bases and J shed 9 bases, with 11 bases lying between them. In DNA form, the CDR3 reads TGTGCCAGCAGTAAAACCAGAACCACCATATATTTT. Protein: CASSKTRTTIYF.

The CDR3 sequence is CASSLQAAAFYGYTF. The CDR3, as DNA: TGTGCCAGCAGTTTACAGGCGGCAGCATTCTATGGCTACACCTTC. This chain connects TRBV6-5 to TRBJ1-2; tentatively, D is TRBD1 (5 bases). Germline loops: CDR1 MNHEY, CDR2 SVGAGI. This CDR3 spans 15 amino acids. Trimming took 4 bases from V and 4 from J, leaving 16 bases between them.

The CDR3 spells CASSPDSTGNTEAFF. The CDR3 nucleotides read TGTGCCAGCTCACCCGACTCGACAGGGAACACTGAAGCTTTCTTT. The chain is built from TRBV18 and TRBJ1-1; a weak D match, TRBD1 (6 bases). Germline CDR1 and CDR2: KGHSH and LQKENI. With 3 bases removed from V and 1 base from J, the gap between germline ends came to 12 bases. CDR3 length: 15 amino acids.

This clone was seen only once. The chain is built from TRBV11-2 and TRBJ1-2; D possibly corresponds to TRBD1 (5 bases). The V gene's germline CDR1 is SGHAT and CDR2 FQNNGV. V shed 0 bases and J shed 14 bases, with 19 bases lying between them. The CDR3 sequence is 14 residues long. The CDR3 DNA follows: TGTGCCAGCAGCTTAGATATGAGGTCGGGGGAGAGAACCTTC. It encodes CASSLDMRSGERTF.